Below, one TCR beta chain is given with its context. Its antigen is unknown. Base-call qualities are not available, and no considerably larger clone is one nucleotide away. Library preparation used 5' RACE. The instrument given in TCRdb is Illumina HiSeq 2000. A universal primer binding site was added through template switching, and the final cDNA carried a unique molecular identifier so that TCR cDNA molecules could be counted accurately. Specific primers in the conserved constant-segment region were used to synthesize first-strand cDNA for TCR alpha and beta chains. To control for contamination, every cDNA library was double barcoded, receiving both a SMART-Mk sample barcode and Illumina barcodes. TruSeq adapter sequences along with Illumina sample barcodes were introduced in two successive PCR steps. The TCR alpha and beta cDNA libraries were sequenced on the Illumina HiSeq platform using custom primers. The original methods were these. MiGEC processed the raw reads to extract unique molecular identifiers, while MiXCR was used to determine the CDR3 positions. For each individual, recombination models were inferred using an EM algorithm with the repgenHMM and IGoR tools. Shared clonotypes were analyzed with the tcR package in R, and sharing was normalized by the product of cloneset sizes. Out-of-frame nonproductive sequences were analyzed to study raw recombination free of thymic and clonal selection effects. TCRdb trimmed the raw reads at Q25, called clones with MiXCR and kept productive beta chains. Under each unique CDR3 protein, matching rows form one entry showing the most common genes and DNA. What appears here as the V and J calls and clone size reflects TCRdb's work, not the paper's. This sample comprises 1.5 million to 2 million distinct CDR3 sequences, under 35% of them detected only once. The ten largest clones add up to about 0.3% of the sample.

All donors were healthy Caucasians. This specimen belongs to a study of identical twins (dated by TCRdb to 2016 to 2018). In the study overall: To test whether fetal clonotypes persist, the study used deep sequencing on TCR alpha and beta repertoires from monozygotic twins, unrelated adults of various ages, and cord blood. To rule out contamination, the twin experiments were replicated at different times with different library preparation protocols. What the study reported, not specific to this receptor: Abundant cord blood beta clonotypes carried fewer insertions; young adult naive repertoires showed a weaker similar trend, while memory repertoires showed none. Recombination models systematically underestimated out-of-frame TCR alpha sharing in monozygotic twins but agreed with sharing between unrelated individuals. A weaker excess of twin sharing was found in beta out-of-frame sequences because the signal-to-noise ratio was lowered by fewer shared sequences. Invariant T cells such as MAIT and iNKT could partly confound zero-insertion analyses, though diverse VJ usage argued against this for most clonotypes. Compared with coincidental sharing between unrelated individuals, an excess of low generation-probability sequences was observed among out-of-frame TCR alpha sequences shared between twins. Because the same donors could not be followed over many years, the conclusions depended on cross-sectional statistical analysis.

This clonotype was sampled from a newborn girl in good health. Sequences were obtained from cord blood.

The DNA reads TGTGCCAGCAGCCGGGGACAAGGGAGCTCTGGAAACACCATATATTTT. Translated, it gives CASSRGQGSSGNTIYF. The sequence links TRBV3-1 to TRBJ1-3; a weak D assignment points to TRBD1 (6 bases agree). The CDR3 runs 16 amino acids, cysteine and phenylalanine included. The DNA shown is the 48-base CDR3, in frame from base 1. CDR1 LGHDT and CDR2 YNNKEL were looked up in the germline V gene (reference sequence). V is reduced by 4 bases and J by 0 bases, leaving a spacing of 13 bases between them.